Each of the 2 T cell receptor beta chains below was sequenced from the same sample in a study of T-cell reconstitution after alpha-beta-depleted transplantation in children. Preparation of the TCRbeta library involved a method that used unique molecular identifiers. One entry per CDR3 protein, called by TCRdb with MiXCR from the PCR reads. Here the sample spans some 70,000 distinct CDR3 sequences, approximately 7.3% being singletons. Sequenced here: PBMCs from the stem cell graft donor, sampled from the stem cell graft. The receptors derive from a human donor who donated a stem cell graft to a child with acute lymphoblastic leukemia.

This clonotype has ten or more counts. The gene calls are TRBV7-9 and TRBJ2-7; D gene unclear. The V and J ends lost 0 bases and 6 bases respectively, with 6 bases between them. Germline CDR1 is SEHNR and CDR2 is FQNEAQ (reference sequence). There are 12 residues in the CDR3. The DNA for the CDR3 is TGTGCCAGCAGCTTAGCTATCTCCGAGCAGTACTTC. It translates to CASSLAISEQYF.

This clonotype occurred a few times. The chain has TRBV6-6 and TRBJ2-7; D could derive from TRBD1 or TRBD2 (5 bases each). The CDR3 sequence is 15 residues long. Germline assignment: CDR1 MNHNY and CDR2 SVGAGI (reference sequence). V gave up 6 bases and J gave up 2 bases, with 17 bases separating them. The CDR3 DNA reads TGTGCCAGCAGCCTCGGGACCGCCCGGGCCTACGAGCAGTACTTC. This codes for CASSLGTARAYEQYF.